The clone carrying this T cell receptor beta chain was detected ten times or more. The antigen remains undetermined. This entry is derived from a study of blood T cells in healthy people across ages. V shed 2 bases and J shed 5 bases, with 3 bases lying between them. Germline V gene sequence: CDR1 SGHAT, CDR2 FQNNGV. The CDR3 has 11 residues. Study observations and caveats: A roughly linear fall in TCR beta diversity per million T cells was seen with increasing age.

It was with a sample-barcoded 5' primer and a J-beta primer mix that a second PCR of about 7 to 12 cycles was run. TCRdb re-analysed the 5' RACE reads in MiXCR, keeping a single row per CDR3 protein. The sample lists roughly 800,000 distinct CDR3 sequences, approximately 25% seen once, with approximately 4% in the top ten. The sample was also reused in another study, on T cells of mothers and their children. From that second work: Reads obtained per mother exceeded 9.5 million TCR beta CDR3 reads, with several million obtained per child.

Sequencing was carried out using blood. V is TRBV11-2 and J is TRBJ1-1; D is undetermined. The clonotype comes from a boy between 10 and 17 years old in good health. The CDR3 region is CASSLITEAFF. The CDR3 bases are TGTGCCAGCAGCTTAATTACTGAAGCTTTCTTT.